The rows below give T cell receptor beta chains drawn from one sample of a study of blood T cell repertoires in COVID-19. Assay: immunoSEQ multiplex PCR; the TCRdb copy retains only in-frame clones and omits some. The data hold a few hundred thousand clones, with roughly 88% observed a single time. Sequenced: peripheral blood. These receptors all come from a human donor with COVID-19, enrolled during active disease. The donor label of this sample is uncertain. CDR3s include the opening cysteine and the closing phenylalanine or tryptophan.

>TRBV19|TRBJ1-5
CASSIQGLSNQPQHF
>TRBV19|TRBJ2-5
CASSIAGGTQETQYF
>TRBV29-1|TRBJ2-1
CSVQRRGAGAYNEQFF
>TRBV20-1|TRBJ1-2
CSASFEDSFYGYTF
>TRBV6-4|TRBJ2-6
CASRGQGSGANVLTF
>TRBV15|TRBJ2-7
CATSRESGRVHEQYF
>TRBV24-1|TRBJ1-5
CATSDLSSRRGQPQHF
>TRBV15|TRBJ2-1
CATSRVAYGGLPREQFF
>TRBV4-1|TRBJ1-1
CASSQVTGVTEAFF
>TRBV2|TRBJ2-1
CASSLPGLAGVDEQFF